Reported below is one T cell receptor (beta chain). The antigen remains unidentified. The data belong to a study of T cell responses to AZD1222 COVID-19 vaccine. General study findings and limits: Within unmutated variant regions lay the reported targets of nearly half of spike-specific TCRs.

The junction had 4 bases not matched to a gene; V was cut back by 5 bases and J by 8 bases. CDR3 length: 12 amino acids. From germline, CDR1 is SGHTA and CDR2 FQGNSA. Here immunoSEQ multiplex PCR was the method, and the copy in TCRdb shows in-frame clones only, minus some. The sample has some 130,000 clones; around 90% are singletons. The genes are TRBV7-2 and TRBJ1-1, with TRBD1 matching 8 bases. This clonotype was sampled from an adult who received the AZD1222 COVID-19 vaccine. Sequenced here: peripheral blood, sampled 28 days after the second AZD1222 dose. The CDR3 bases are TGTGCCAGCAGCAGTCGACAGGGGGAAGCTTTCTTT. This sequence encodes CASSSRQGEAFF.